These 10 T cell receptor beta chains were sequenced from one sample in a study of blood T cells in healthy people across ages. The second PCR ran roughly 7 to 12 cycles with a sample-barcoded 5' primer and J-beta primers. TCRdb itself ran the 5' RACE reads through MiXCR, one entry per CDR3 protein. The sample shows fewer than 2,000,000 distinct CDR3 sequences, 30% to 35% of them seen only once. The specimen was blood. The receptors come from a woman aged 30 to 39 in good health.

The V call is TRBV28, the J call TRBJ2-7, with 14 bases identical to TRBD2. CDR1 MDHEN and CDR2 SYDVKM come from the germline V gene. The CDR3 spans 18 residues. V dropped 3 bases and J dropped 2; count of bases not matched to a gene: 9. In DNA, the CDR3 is TGTGCCAGCAGTTTTGGATCGGGACTAGCGGGAGAGGCCTACGAGCAGTACTTC. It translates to CASSFGSGLAGEAYEQYF.

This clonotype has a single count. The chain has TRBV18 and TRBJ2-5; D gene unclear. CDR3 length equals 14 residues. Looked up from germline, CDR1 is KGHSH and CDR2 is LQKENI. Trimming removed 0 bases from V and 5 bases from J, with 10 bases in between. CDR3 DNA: TGTGCCAGCTCACCACCGACCGGGTACGAGACCCAGTACTTC. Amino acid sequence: CASSPPTGYETQYF.

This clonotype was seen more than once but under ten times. The CDR3 loop reads CSADRDDYTF. CDR3 nucleotides: TGCAGCGCGGACAGGGATGACTACACCTTC. The V gene is TRBV29-1, the J gene TRBJ1-2, with 8 positions matching TRBD1. Germline V gene data show CDR1 as SQVTM and CDR2 as ANQGSEA. The trim removed 7 bases at V and 10 bases at J, leaving 5 bases unmatched. This CDR3 region has 10 residues.

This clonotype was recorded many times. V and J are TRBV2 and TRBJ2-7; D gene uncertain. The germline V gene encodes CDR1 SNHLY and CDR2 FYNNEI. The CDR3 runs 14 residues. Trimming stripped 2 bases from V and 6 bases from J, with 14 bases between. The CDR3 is CASSESGRLVEQYF. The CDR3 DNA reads TGTGCCAGCAGTGAATCGGGCAGGTTAGTCGAGCAGTACTTC.

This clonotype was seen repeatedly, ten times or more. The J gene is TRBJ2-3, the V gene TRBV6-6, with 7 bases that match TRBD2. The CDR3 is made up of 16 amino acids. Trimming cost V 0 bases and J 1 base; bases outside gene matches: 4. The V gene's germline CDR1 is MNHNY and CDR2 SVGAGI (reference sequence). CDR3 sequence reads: CASSYSGRERTDTQYF. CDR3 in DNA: TGTGCCAGCAGTTACTCGGGGCGGGAGCGCACAGATACGCAGTATTTT.

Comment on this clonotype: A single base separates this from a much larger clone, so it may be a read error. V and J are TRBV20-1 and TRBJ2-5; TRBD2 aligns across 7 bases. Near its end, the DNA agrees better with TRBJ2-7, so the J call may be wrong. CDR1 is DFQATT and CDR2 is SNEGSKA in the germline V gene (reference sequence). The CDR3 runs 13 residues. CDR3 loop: CSVASLAAYEQYF. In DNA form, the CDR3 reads TGCAGTGTTGCCTCCCTAGCGGCCTACGAGCAGTACTTC.

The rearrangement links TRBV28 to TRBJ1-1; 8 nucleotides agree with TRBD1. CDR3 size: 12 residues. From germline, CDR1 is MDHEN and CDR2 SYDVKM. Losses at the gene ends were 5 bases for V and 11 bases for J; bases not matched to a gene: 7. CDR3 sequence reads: CASSLRQGSAFF. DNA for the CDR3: TGTGCCAGCAGTCTCCGACAGGGGTCGGCTTTCTTT.

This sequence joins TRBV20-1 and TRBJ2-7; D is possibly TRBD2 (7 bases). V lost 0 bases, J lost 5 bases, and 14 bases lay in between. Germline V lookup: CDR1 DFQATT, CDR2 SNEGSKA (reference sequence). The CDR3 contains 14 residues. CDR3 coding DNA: TGCAGTGCTAGAGATCGCGGGGGCCGGGACGAGCAGTACTTC. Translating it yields CSARDRGGRDEQYF.

CDR3 region: CASLNRGGELFF. CDR3 DNA: TGTGCCAGCTTGAATAGGGGCGGGGAGCTGTTTTTT. V is TRBV27 and J is TRBJ2-2; D is perhaps TRBD1 (5 bases). Germline CDR1 reads MNHEY; CDR2 reads SMNVEV (reference sequence). The CDR3 covers 12 residues. Deletions cut 8 bases from V and 7 bases from J, with 11 bases between.

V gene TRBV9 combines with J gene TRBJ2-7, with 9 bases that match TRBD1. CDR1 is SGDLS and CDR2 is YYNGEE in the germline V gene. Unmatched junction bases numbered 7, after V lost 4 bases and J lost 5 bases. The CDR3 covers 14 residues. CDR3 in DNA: TGTGCCAGCAGCCCGGGGACAGGGTACGACGAGCAGTACTTC. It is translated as CASSPGTGYDEQYF.